Listed below are T cell receptor beta chains from one sample, sequenced in a study of shared clonotypes between healthy human individuals. Only in-frame clones appear in the TCRdb table, and some are missing; sequencing was by immunoSEQ multiplex PCR. Of a few million clones listed, around 95% are singletons. The sequenced material came from naive CD4+ T cells sorted from blood. The receptors stem from a young man in good health. The CDR3 runs from the conserved cysteine through the conserved F or W. Fields, in order: D gene, V gene, J gene, clone size, CDR3 protein, CDR3 DNA. A D gene is named only where the DNA matches it firmly. Clone size is stated in some rows and not others, as once, few, many or a class when expanded.

NA	TRBV19	TRBJ1-5	NA	CASSIRNYQPQHF	TGTGCCAGTAGTATAAGGAATTATCAGCCCCAGCATTTT
NA	TRBV7-8	TRBJ1-1	NA	CASSLNELSSKAFF	TGTGCCAGCAGCTTAAATGAGCTTAGTTCTAAAGCTTTCTTT
NA	TRBV5-3	TRBJ2-1	NA	CARSFSRSAYNEQFF	TGTGCCAGAAGCTTTAGTAGATCCGCATACAATGAGCAGTTCTTC
TRBD1	TRBV7-9	TRBJ2-6	NA	CASSSTGAGANVLTF	TGTGCCAGCAGCTCCACAGGGGCTGGGGCCAACGTCCTGACTTTC
NA	TRBV2	TRBJ2-7	NA	CASNLRGEQYF	TGTGCCAGCAATCTTAGGGGGGAGCAGTACTTC
NA	TRBV28	TRBJ1-6	NA	CASLYGGSSYNSPLHF	TGTGCCAGCCTGTATGGGGGCAGCTCCTATAATTCACCCCTCCACTTT
NA	TRBV18	TRBJ1-2	NA	CASSPASLYGYTF	TGTGCCAGCTCACCTGCCAGTCTCTATGGCTACACCTTC
NA	TRBV6-6	TRBJ2-7	once	CASSYQAGPYEQYF	TGTGCCAGCAGTTACCAGGCGGGACCCTACGAGCAGTACTTC
TRBD1	TRBV15	TRBJ2-2	once	CATSRDQGASTGELFF	TGTGCCACCAGCAGAGATCAGGGGGCGAGCACCGGGGAGCTGTTTTTT
NA	TRBV6-1	TRBJ2-4	NA	CASSDQNIQYF	TGTGCCAGCAGTGACCAGAACATTCAGTACTTC
TRBD2	TRBV30	TRBJ2-1	NA	CAWSVPTRTSTNEQFF	TGTGCCTGGAGTGTACCCACTAGGACTAGTACTAATGAGCAGTTCTTC
NA	TRBV14	TRBJ1-3	NA	CASSHTGGNTIYF	TGTGCCAGCAGCCACACAGGGGGAAACACCATATATTTT
NA	TRBV4-1	TRBJ2-7	NA	CASSQDPNEQYF	TGCGCCAGCAGCCAAGATCCCAACGAGCAGTACTTC
NA	TRBV9	TRBJ1-2	NA	CASSPSVQRHTTGYTF	TGTGCCAGCAGCCCCTCGGTACAGCGCCACACAACGGGCTACACCTTC
NA	TRBV29-1	TRBJ1-2	NA	CSVESGSKMYGYTF	TGCAGCGTTGAATCGGGGAGTAAGATGTATGGCTACACCTTC
TRBD1	TRBV4-1	TRBJ1-3	NA	CASSLTGAGGNTIYF	TGCGCCAGCAGCCTGACAGGGGCAGGAGGAAACACCATATATTTT
NA	TRBV6-5	TRBJ2-6	once	CASRGAAGANVLTF	TGTGCCAGCAGGGGGGCAGCCGGGGCCAACGTCCTGACTTTC
TRBD1	TRBV7-8	TRBJ2-5	NA	CASSLGKGTGGWETQYF	TGTGCCAGCAGCTTAGGAAAAGGGACAGGGGGCTGGGAGACCCAGTACTTC
NA	TRBV29-1	TRBJ2-2	NA	CSVRGTSNTGELFF	TGCAGCGTTAGGGGGACATCTAACACCGGGGAGCTGTTTTTT
NA	TRBV6-6	TRBJ2-1	NA	CASSYLTAEQFF	TGTGCCAGCAGTTACCTGACAGCGGAGCAGTTCTTC
NA	TRBV6-5	TRBJ1-5	NA	CASSAQGPNQPQHF	TGTGCCAGCAGTGCTCAGGGGCCAAATCAGCCCCAGCATTTT
NA	TRBV10-3	TRBJ2-7	NA	CAISESATYEQYF	TGTGCCATCAGTGAGTCGGCTACCTACGAGCAGTACTTC
TRBD1	TRBV7-9	TRBJ2-7	NA	CASSLVKGQGSYEQYF	TGTGCCAGCAGCTTAGTAAAGGGACAGGGCTCCTACGAGCAGTACTTC
NA	TRBV6-1	TRBJ2-4	NA	CASSGSDRVAKNIQYF	TGTGCCAGCAGTGGGTCAGATCGGGTAGCCAAAAACATTCAGTACTTC